This T cell receptor (beta chain) comes out of a study of vaccination and CD4 T cells after COVID-19 (dated by TCRdb to between 2021 and 2023). Background for the entire study: Convalescent patients had a positive SARS-CoV-2 result on nasal swab PCR, and of these patients, fewer than ten had mild disease and one had severe disease. Six males and four females were included in the convalescent cohort, with two Hispanic individuals, seven Caucasians, two Asians and one multiracial person represented. Participants received two doses of either the Pfizer-BioNTech BNT162b2 vaccine (n=8) or the Moderna mRNA-1273 vaccine (n=2). Post-COVID blood samples were collected from convalescent patients a median of roughly 100 days after diagnosis, with a range of roughly 30 to 170 days. The time from the second vaccine dose to post-vaccine blood sampling had a median of roughly 72 days and ranged from roughly 13 to 241 days. Overlapping spike peptide pools from SARS-CoV-2 and from the common cold coronaviruses HCoV-NL63, HCoV-OC43 and HCoV-229E were used as culture stimuli. Control cultures used a CEFX viral epitope pool as positive control, an HIV-1 Nef peptide pool as negative control, or no peptide. In more than eight COVID-19 convalescent patients and a few infection-naive healthy vaccine recipients, researchers compared the spike-specific CD4+ TCR repertoire from before mRNA vaccination with the repertoire from after. The investigation overall reported the following: In convalescent patients, nearly all vaccine-specific clones (304 of 307) were found to be mono-reactive for SARS-CoV-2 spike rather than cross-reactive with common cold coronaviruses. The median number of SARS-CoV-2-reactive clonotypes rose from approximately 20 after infection to roughly 38 after vaccination, but the change was not significant. In convalescent patients, a median around 84% of post-vaccine SARS-CoV-2-reactive clones were detected only after vaccination, and vaccine-specific priming was suggested by this finding. Only a relatively small number of convalescent patients were included in the study, and early timepoints following natural infection were not analyzed.

The library was prepared using PCR. DNA from cultured CD4+ T cells underwent TCR sequencing with the Oncomine TCR Beta short-read assay at the Johns Hopkins FTIC core. The QIAamp micro DNA kit was used to extract genomic DNA from the cultured CD4+ T cells. Oncomine TCR Beta libraries from cultured CD4+ T cells were pooled with unique dual indexes and sequenced on an Illumina iSeq 100. Concerning the study's data processing: Non-productive sequences were removed, and CDR3s not starting with C, not ending with F or W, or shorter than 7 amino acids were discarded. The MANAFEST web application was used to identify antigen-specific clonotypes by comparing peptide-stimulated wells against reference wells and other culture wells. For a clone to be called positive, the clone needed an FDR below 0.05, an odds ratio above 5, and a productive frequency above 0.1% in at least two of three replicate wells. A clonotype counted as cross-reactive if it showed significant expansion both in the SARS-CoV-2 spike wells and in at least one common cold coronavirus spike condition. Using R version 3.6.1, CDR3 homology was evaluated through Levenshtein distances (stringdist) along with unrooted phylogenetic trees (ape). Starting from the raw public reads, TCRdb applied fastp trimming at Q25, assembled clones with MiXCR and retained in-frame beta chains. One record per CDR3 amino acid sequence lists the most common genes and DNA. TCRdb's processing, not the study's, gives the V and J calls here. Present in this sample are some 13,000 distinct CDR3 sequences, approximately 56% of which were seen just once. The ten largest make up roughly 12% of the sample.

A distance of 9 bases separates the germline ends of V and J, which lose 1 base and 3 bases respectively. From cysteine to phenylalanine, the CDR3 is 14 amino acids long. Only CDR3 DNA is held: 42 bases, read in frame from base 1. Taken from the germline V gene (reference sequence), the CDR1 and CDR2 loops are LNHNV and YYDKDF. What the treatment or condition label conveys for this sample: roughly 10-day PBMC culture with coronavirus spike peptide pools or control peptides (ViraFEST assay). The ViraFEST assay, used in the study, expanded antigen-specific T cells with peptide pools and then identified the expanded clonotypes through TCR sequencing. Positive SARS-CoV-2 PCR tests in the convalescent patients dated from March to December 2020, before Alpha, Beta and Delta variants emerged in the United States. Each well held under 2.5 million PBMCs cultured in IMDM containing approximately 5.3% human AB serum and approximately 9.8 IU/ml IL-2, with roughly 10 ug/ml peptide pools added. On days 3 and 7, half of the culture medium was replaced with fresh IL-2-containing medium. Once the cells had been in culture for less than 11 days, the EasySep CD4+ T cell isolation kit was used to isolate CD4+ T cells by negative selection. Ficoll-Paque Plus gradient centrifugation was used to isolate PBMCs from whole blood, and the isolated PBMCs were then either used fresh or cryopreserved at -140C. Triplicate wells were generally used for each culture condition.

As to this clonotype: What this receptor recognizes is not known. No qualities accompany the bases; no much larger clone lies one base away.

The source of this sequence is a human donor who had recovered from COVID-19. This receptor chain uses TRBV15 and TRBJ2-5, with an unclear D gene assignment. Sequencing was performed on CD4+ T cells from blood, cultured in vitro. The sequenced DNA: TGTGCCACCAGCAGAGGGATAGCAGAAGAGACCCAGTACTTC. This codes for CATSRGIAEETQYF.